The 3 T cell receptor beta chains given below trace back to one sample, sequenced in a study of response to subunit inactivated influenza vaccine. TCRdb itself ran the RT-PCR reads through MiXCR, one entry per CDR3 protein. Among some 500,000 distinct CDR3 sequences, 13% were seen once, and the ten largest hold about an eighth. The input for sequencing was PBMCs from blood, taken roughly 46 days after vaccination. These receptors came from a man in his fifties who received an inactivated influenza vaccine.

This clonotype was counted only a few times. The chain recombines TRBV6-5 with TRBJ1-4; 8 bases are shared with TRBD1. Losses at the gene ends were 2 bases for V and 10 bases for J; bases not matched to a gene: 12. The CDR3 sequence is 16 residues long. Looked up from germline, CDR1 is MNHEY and CDR2 is SVGAGI. The CDR3 here is CASSYGRAGGRPKLFF. The CDR3 bases are TGTGCCAGCAGTTACGGACGAGCAGGGGGCCGCCCAAAACTGTTTTTT.

This clonotype turned up a few times. This chain joins TRBV7-2 and TRBJ1-1; 7 bases line up with TRBD1. Germline assignment: CDR1 SGHTA and CDR2 FQGNSA. This CDR3 spans 13 amino acids. J was trimmed by 3 bases and V by 6 bases; bases with no gene match: 4. CDR3 in DNA: TGTGCCAGCAGTATAACAGGGGACACTGAAGCTTTCTTT. As protein: CASSITGDTEAFF.

The rearrangement joins TRBV4-2 to TRBJ2-1, with TRBD2 identical over 8 bases. The germline V gene encodes CDR1 LGHNA and CDR2 YNFKEQ. The CDR3 consists of 16 residues. Trimming cost V 0 bases and J 7 bases; bases outside gene matches: 8. CDR3 in amino acids: CASSQEYSGGLNEQFF. CDR3 DNA sequence: TGTGCCAGCAGCCAAGAATACAGCGGGGGCTTAAATGAGCAGTTCTTC.